These 3 T cell receptor beta chains originate from one sample sequenced in a study of shared clonotypes between healthy human individuals. Clones were sequenced by immunoSEQ multiplex PCR, and TCRdb holds only the in-frame ones, with some missing. The sample yields approximately 2.5 million clones, 93% seen once. The sample was naive CD4+ T cells from PBMCs. Noted subset: CD45RA+ positively selected. These receptors were obtained from a man aged 18 to 30 in good health. Some clones in this sample may be carry-over from other donors' samples.

CDR3 sequence: CASRHPTGGAWTGELFF. CDR3 nucleotides: TGTGCCAGCAGACACCCGACAGGGGGCGCGTGGACCGGGGAGCTGTTTTTT. The chain couples TRBV11-2 to TRBJ2-2; 10 positions match TRBD1. CDR1 SGHAT and CDR2 FQNNGV come from the germline V gene. The CDR3 length is 17 residues. With V trimmed by 6 bases and J by 5 bases, 12 bases remained unmatched.

The genes are TRBV6-6 and TRBJ2-5; unclear D gene. Germline CDR1 reads MNHNY; CDR2 reads SVGAGI (reference sequence). Trimming took 3 bases from V and 1 from J, leaving 9 bases between them. The CDR3 totals 14 residues. CDR3 bases: TGTGCCAGCAGTTATTCTAGGTCCCAAGAGACCCAGTACTTC. It translates to CASSYSRSQETQYF.

The chain links TRBV10-3 to TRBJ2-7; 7 bases agree with TRBD2. Trimming took 4 bases from V and 5 from J; bases not matched to a gene: 11. The CDR3 runs to 15 residues. CDR1 and CDR2 from the germline V gene are ENHRY and SYGVKD. CDR3 nucleotide sequence: TGTGCCATCAGTGTCTTCGCGGGAGTAGGAAACGAGCAGTACTTC. Amino acid sequence: CAISVFAGVGNEQYF.